This TCR beta chain was profiled in a study of vaccination and CD4 T cells after COVID-19. Trimming stripped 3 bases from V and 2 bases from J, with 14 bases between. Germline V gives CDR1 MGHRA, CDR2 YSYEKL. The CDR3 covers 15 residues. As concerns this clonotype: What it binds is unknown.

Treatment noted: roughly ten-day PBMC culture with coronavirus spike peptide pools or control peptides (ViraFEST assay). CD4+ T cells of the unexposed donor were collected before the COVID-19 pandemic (2011-2018). Once obtained from cultured CD4+ T cells, the DNA was sequenced using the Oncomine TCR Beta short-read assay. From the PCR reads, TCRdb called clonotypes with MiXCR, one entry per CDR3 protein. The table has about 7,600 distinct CDR3 sequences, approximately 39% seen once; the top ten hold under 15%. Sequences were obtained from CD4+ T cells from blood, cultured in vitro. This sequence originates from a human donor in good health. This sequence joins TRBV4-1 and TRBJ2-7; D is tentatively TRBD1 or TRBD2 (5 bases each). The CDR3 loop is CASSHRDVGAYEQYF. For the CDR3, the DNA is TGCGCCAGCAGCCACCGGGACGTTGGGGCCTACGAGCAGTACTTC.